The present T cell receptor beta chain was sequenced within a study of blood T cell repertoires in COVID-19. Study as a whole: Sources were T cells, B-cell-depleted T cells, or PBMCs; the material itself was cDNA or gDNA.

This clone has just a few counts. Trimming cost V 5 bases and J 3 bases; bases outside gene matches: 6. Germline V gene data show CDR1 as SGHRS and CDR2 as YFSETQ. This CDR3 has 15 amino acids. Authors' processing steps: Amplification of reference gene primers was used by the study to estimate nucleated cell counts. Libraries were prepared by immunoSEQ multiplex PCR; TCRdb keeps only in-frame clonotypes and omits some of them. That table supplies the V and J calls and clone size; D and trimming were determined from the DNA. The sample lists about 200,000 clones; around 82% were seen once. This TCR came from a woman in her forties with active or convalescent COVID-19. The V gene is TRBV5-1, the J gene TRBJ2-7; 12 bases are shared with TRBD2. Material for sequencing was peripheral blood. CDR3 bases: TGCGCCAGCAGTTTGTCGGGACTAGCGGGCTACGAGCAGTACTTC. The encoded protein is CASSLSGLAGYEQYF.